The source of this TCR beta chain is a study of Graves' ophthalmopathy and Graves' hyperthyroidism. The authors amplified TCR beta CDR3 regions, and they did so from RNA transcripts for repertoire sequencing. HTBI primers were employed in first-round RT-PCR, then a second-round multiplex PCR followed. TCRdb reprocessed the multiplex PCR reads with MiXCR, giving one entry per CDR3 protein. The sample includes approximately 210,000 distinct CDR3 sequences, approximately 29% seen only once; the top ten take approximately 8.2%. V was cut by 2 bases and J by 9 bases, with 11 bases left in between. The CDR3 runs to 14 residues. Germline V lookup: CDR1 MNHEY, CDR2 SVGEGT.

The sequence derives from a man aged 50-59 years with Graves' ophthalmopathy. Sequences were obtained from peripheral blood. V gene TRBV6-2 or TRBV6-3 combines with J gene TRBJ1-6; unclear D gene. CDR3 sequence: CASSYEGESSPLHF. The CDR3 region has the DNA TGTGCCAGCAGTTACGAGGGAGAAAGTTCACCCCTCCACTTT.